This entry concerns a single TCR beta chain. This record comes from a study of CXCR3-negative and CXCR3-positive naive CD8 T cells. UMI labels and 5' RACE were used to prepare the TRB cDNA libraries. TCRdb re-called the 5' RACE reads, yielding one record per CDR3 amino acid sequence without DNA. Here the sample table reports tens of thousands of distinct CDR3 sequences. CDR1 and CDR2 (germline): SEHNR, FQNEAQ (reference sequence). The CDR3 consists of 15 residues. The chain employs TRBV7-9 and TRBJ1-2; TCRdb selects TRBD1, and the lack of DNA leaves this call unchecked. The sequenced sample was naive CXCR3- CD8+ T cells from blood. Subset specified: CD45RO-CCR7+CD27+CD95- naive CD8+ T cells lacking CXCR3 (TNR3-). This receptor was identified in a human donor in good health. Some clones in this sample may be carry-over from other donors' samples. CDR3 sequence: CASSLVGADNYGYTF.